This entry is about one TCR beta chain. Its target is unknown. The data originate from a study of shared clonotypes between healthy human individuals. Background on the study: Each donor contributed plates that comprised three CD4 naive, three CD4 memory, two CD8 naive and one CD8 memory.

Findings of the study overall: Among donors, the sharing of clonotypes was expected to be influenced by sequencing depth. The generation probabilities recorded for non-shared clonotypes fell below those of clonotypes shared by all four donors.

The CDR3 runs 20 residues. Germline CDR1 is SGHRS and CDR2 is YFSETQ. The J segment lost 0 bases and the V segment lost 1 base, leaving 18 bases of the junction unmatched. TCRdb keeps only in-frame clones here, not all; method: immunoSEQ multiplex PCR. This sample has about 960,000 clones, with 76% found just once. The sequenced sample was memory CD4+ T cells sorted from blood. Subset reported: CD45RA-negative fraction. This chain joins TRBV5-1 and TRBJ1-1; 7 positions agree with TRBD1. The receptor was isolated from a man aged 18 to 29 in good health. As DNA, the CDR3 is TGCGCCAGCAGCTTGATACCCCAGGGGGACATCACCTCCATGAACACTGAAGCTTTCTTT. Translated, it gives CASSLIPQGDITSMNTEAFF.